The rows below give T cell receptor beta chains drawn from one sample of a study of response to subunit inactivated influenza vaccine. TCRdb independently ran MiXCR on the RT-PCR reads; one entry per CDR3 protein. The table includes around 850,000 distinct CDR3 sequences, around a sixth detected once. Sequencing used PBMCs from blood, obtained roughly 5 days after vaccination. Every receptor here comes from a man over 45 who received an inactivated influenza vaccine. CDR3s include the opening cysteine and the closing phenylalanine or tryptophan. Each record gives: clone size, D gene, J gene, V gene, CDR3 protein, CDR3 DNA. D genes are given only for firm matches. Part of the rows lack a size; the others show once, few, many or a class for expanded clones.

many . TRBJ2-5 TRBV12-3/TRBV12-4 CASSPVGRDQETQYF TGTGCCAGCAGCCCCGTGGGGCGGGACCAAGAGACCCAGTACTTC
. . TRBJ2-7 TRBV10-3 CAISESVGGYEQYF TGTGCCATCAGTGAGTCCGTAGGGGGTTACGAGCAGTACTTC
. . TRBJ1-2 TRBV24-1 CATSDGSTNYGYTF TGTGCCACCAGTGACGGCAGCACTAACTATGGCTACACCTTC
few TRBD2 TRBJ2-5 TRBV20-1 CSARGSGGRDQETQYF TGCAGTGCTAGAGGTAGCGGGGGGCGAGACCAAGAGACCCAGTACTTC
few TRBD1 TRBJ1-5 TRBV20-1 CSASPVTGGTIVGQPQHF TGCAGTGCTAGCCCTGTGACAGGGGGTACTATAGTCGGTCAGCCCCAGCATTTT
many . TRBJ2-3 TRBV7-2 CASSLAASGLMTDTQYF TGTGCCAGCAGCTTAGCCGCCTCGGGACTTATGACAGATACGCAGTATTTT
few . TRBJ2-1 TRBV6-5 CASSYSGGASYNEQFF TGTGCCAGCAGTTACTCCGGGGGTGCGTCCTACAATGAGCAGTTCTTC
few . TRBJ2-1 TRBV29-1 CSVEDLRVAYNEQFF TGCAGCGTTGAAGATCTTCGAGTGGCATACAATGAGCAGTTCTTC
few . TRBJ2-2 TRBV20-1 CSAYGLANTGELFF TGCAGTGCTTATGGACTTGCGAACACCGGGGAGCTGTTTTTT
few . TRBJ2-1 TRBV27 CASSLGTRGNEQFF TGTGCCAGCAGTCTAGGTACACGGGGCAATGAGCAGTTCTTC
. TRBD2 TRBJ2-3 TRBV4-1 CASSQVKSLAGGRSSTDTQYF TGCGCCAGCAGCCAAGTAAAATCCCTAGCGGGGGGGCGCTCTAGCACAGATACGCAGTATTTT
. . TRBJ2-2 TRBV18 CASSPQRVDRTGELFF TGTGCCAGCTCACCACAGAGGGTGGACAGAACCGGGGAGCTGTTTTTT
few . TRBJ2-5 TRBV19 CASSIADYQETQYF TGTGCCAGTAGTATAGCGGACTATCAAGAGACCCAGTACTTC
. . TRBJ2-2 TRBV2 CASNQGANTGELFF TGTGCCAGCAACCAGGGAGCGAACACCGGGGAGCTGTTTTTT
. . TRBJ2-1 TRBV20-1 CSSPSFRDQQFF TGCAGTTCCCCATCTTTCCGGGACCAGCAGTTCTTC
many . TRBJ1-5 TRBV5-5 CASSLRFSNQPQHF TGTGCCAGCAGCTTGCGTTTTAGCAATCAGCCCCAGCATTTT
. . TRBJ2-6 TRBV5-1 CASSLGASERVLTF TGCGCCAGCAGCTTGGGGGCTAGCGAACGCGTCCTGACTTTC
few TRBD1 TRBJ2-7 TRBV12-3/TRBV12-4 CASRRGQGSEQYF TGTGCCAGCAGACGTGGACAGGGGTCCGAGCAGTACTTC
few . TRBJ1-1 TRBV7-2 CASSLVAGALNTEAFF TGTGCCAGCAGCTTAGTGGCAGGGGCCCTGAACACTGAAGCTTTCTTT
few . TRBJ2-3 TRBV24-1 CATSDYGRLDTDTQYF TGTGCCACCAGTGATTATGGGCGGCTGGACACAGATACGCAGTATTTT
. . TRBJ2-7 TRBV6-2/TRBV6-3 CASSPFYEQYF TGTGCCAGCAGTCCTTTTTACGAGCAGTACTTC
. TRBD1 TRBJ2-1 TRBV7-3 CASSLTGTAAVVSTNEQFF TGTGCCAGCAGCTTAACCGGGACAGCTGCTGTTGTCTCTACCAATGAGCAGTTCTTC
once TRBD2 TRBJ2-3 TRBV6-2/TRBV6-3 CASSFKTSGGGVTQYF TGTGCCAGCAGCTTTAAGACTAGCGGAGGCGGCGTTACGCAGTATTTT
few . TRBJ1-1 TRBV12-3/TRBV12-4 CASSFMWGRGNTEAFF TGTGCCAGCAGTTTCATGTGGGGGCGTGGGAACACTGAAGCTTTCTTT
. . TRBJ2-5 TRBV7-6 CASSKTQRETQYF TGTGCCAGCAGCAAAACTCAACGGGAGACCCAGTACTTC
. TRBD1 TRBJ1-2 TRBV24-1 CATSSTGAGYTF TGTGCCACCAGCTCGACAGGGGCCGGCTACACCTTC
. . TRBJ2-7 TRBV2 CASSEARSGEQYF TGTGCCAGCAGTGAAGCGAGGAGCGGCGAGCAGTACTTC
many . TRBJ2-7 TRBV20-1 CSASPGGYEQYF TGCAGTGCTAGCCCAGGGGGGTACGAGCAGTACTTC
few TRBD2 TRBJ2-7 TRBV3-1 CASSRARVAGYSYEQYF TGTGCCAGCAGCCGCGCCCGGGTAGCGGGGTACTCCTACGAGCAGTACTTC
many TRBD1 TRBJ1-1 TRBV12-3/TRBV12-4 CASSFRGLNTEAFF TGTGCCAGCAGTTTCAGGGGGCTCAACACTGAAGCTTTCTTT
. TRBD1 TRBJ2-7 TRBV7-9 CASSPTRDRSLGEQYF TGTGCCAGCAGCCCAACCCGGGACAGGTCGTTGGGTGAGCAGTACTTC
. . TRBJ2-3 TRBV4-2 CASSQGLWGTDTQYF TGTGCCAGCAGCCAAGGTCTGTGGGGCACAGATACGCAGTATTTT
many . TRBJ2-1 TRBV6-2/TRBV6-3 CASSPKKKFPAVDYNEQFF TGTGCCAGCAGTCCCAAGAAGAAATTCCCGGCGGTAGACTACAATGAGCAGTTCTTC
. . TRBJ2-5 TRBV7-2 CASSYTGGFQETQYF TGTGCCAGCAGCTACACGGGGGGCTTTCAAGAGACCCAGTACTTC
few . TRBJ2-3 TRBV12-3/TRBV12-4 CASSFSAVITDTQYF TGTGCCAGCAGTTTTTCAGCGGTAATCACAGATACGCAGTATTTT